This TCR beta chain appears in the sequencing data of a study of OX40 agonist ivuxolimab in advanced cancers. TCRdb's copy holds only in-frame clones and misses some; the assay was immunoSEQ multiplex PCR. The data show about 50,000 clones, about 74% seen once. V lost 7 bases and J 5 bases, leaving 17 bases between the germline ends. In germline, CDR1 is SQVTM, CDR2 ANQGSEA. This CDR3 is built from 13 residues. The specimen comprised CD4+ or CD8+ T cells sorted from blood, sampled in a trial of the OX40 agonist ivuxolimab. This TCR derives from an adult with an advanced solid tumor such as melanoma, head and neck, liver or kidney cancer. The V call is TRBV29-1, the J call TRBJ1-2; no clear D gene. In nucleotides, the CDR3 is TGCAGCGCCAGTCGGACGGACCGATATGGCTACACCTTC. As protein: CSASRTDRYGYTF.